The 4 T cell receptor beta chains presented below share a single source sample, sequenced in a study of cytomegalovirus exposure and HLA in healthy donors. PCR primers comprised 60 Vbeta and 13 Jbeta primers. Assay: immunoSEQ multiplex PCR; the TCRdb copy retains only in-frame clones and omits some. The sample yields around 250,000 clones, approximately 81% seen once. The sample consisted of PBMCs. Receptors were obtained from a woman aged 55-70 years in good health and CMV-seropositive.

The genes are TRBV11-2 and TRBJ2-7, with 10 bases lining up with TRBD2. Germline CDR1 is SGHAT and CDR2 is FQNNGV. The CDR3 sequence is 16 residues long. J lost 2 bases, V lost 5 bases, and 9 bases had no gene match. The CDR3 sequence is CASSPFSGRAPYEQYF. The CDR3 region has the DNA TGTGCCAGCAGCCCATTCAGCGGGAGGGCCCCCTACGAGCAGTACTTC. The complete variable domain, with remaining parts taken from reference TRBV11-2 and TRBJ2-7, reads EAGVAQSPRYKIIEKRQSVAFWCNPISGHATLYWYQQILGQGPKLLIQFQNNGVVDDSQLPKDRFSAERLKGVDSTLKIQPAKLEDSAVYLCASSPFSGRAPYEQYFGPGTRLTVT.

Only one count was recorded for this clone. The chain uses TRBV9 and TRBJ1-3, with D perhaps matching TRBD1 (5 bases). Trimming removed 3 bases at V and 0 bases at J, with 10 bases between. This CDR3 is built from 15 residues. Per the germline V gene, CDR1 is SGDLS and CDR2 is YYNGEE. The CDR3 loop reads CASSASGFSGNTIYF. The CDR3 DNA reads TGTGCCAGCAGCGCATCAGGGTTCTCTGGAAACACCATATATTTT.

This clone showed up just once. The rearrangement joins TRBV7-9 to TRBJ2-7; 10 bases agree with TRBD2. V gave up 4 bases and J gave up 4 bases; unmatched junction bases: 4. The V gene's germline CDR1 is SEHNR and CDR2 FQNEAQ (reference sequence). The CDR3 has 14 amino acids. CDR3 region: CASSWSSGSYEQYF. The CDR3 DNA sequence: TGTGCCAGCAGCTGGTCTAGCGGGAGTTACGAGCAGTACTTC. Complete variable domain (other parts from reference TRBV7-9 and TRBJ2-7): DTGVSQNPRHKITKRGQNVTFRCDPISEHNRLYWYRQTLGQGPEFLTYFQNEAQLEKSRLLSDRFSAERPKGSFSTLEIQRTEQGDSAMYLCASSWSSGSYEQYFGPGTRLTVT.

The V and J genes are TRBV9 and TRBJ2-7; 7 nucleotides line up with TRBD1. The trim removed 0 bases at V and 6 bases at J, leaving 9 bases unmatched. This CDR3 contains 15 residues. Germline V gene data show CDR1 as SGDLS and CDR2 as YYNGEE. The CDR3 is CASSVALDRDSEQYF. CDR3 coding DNA: TGTGCCAGCAGCGTAGCCCTCGACAGGGATTCCGAGCAGTACTTC.